This T cell receptor beta chain stems from a study of blood T cell repertoires in COVID-19. Participant-given clinical history determined each cohort assignment. CDR1 and CDR2 from the germline V gene are MRHNA and SNTAGT. The trim removed 2 bases at V and 7 bases at J, leaving 12 bases unmatched. The CDR3 is 18 amino acids. The data were produced by immunoSEQ multiplex PCR, yet TCRdb's version contains in-frame clones alone and is incomplete. The repertoire consists of about 280,000 clones, with roughly 85% occurring once and the leading ten covering roughly 5.3%. V is TRBV6-4 and J is TRBJ2-1; 12 positions agree with TRBD2. The sequence derives from a man in his forties who had been exposed to COVID-19. Source material: PBMCs or T cells enriched from blood (not recorded which). The CDR3 DNA sequence: TGTGCCAGCAGTGACCCGGGGCTAGCGGGAGGGCCGGGAAATGAGCAGTTCTTC. Amino acids: CASSDPGLAGGPGNEQFF.